The next 32 T cell receptor beta chains were all read from a single sample in a study of T-cell reconstitution after alpha-beta-depleted transplantation in children. The TCRbeta library was prepared with unique molecular identifiers. Each CDR3 protein is one row after TCRdb ran MiXCR on the PCR reads. Of 450,000 to 600,000 distinct CDR3 sequences detected, about 11% appear once; the ten largest clones hold 2% to 2.5%. The sample here was PBMCs, taken before TCRalphabeta/CD19-depleted stem cell transplant. The receptors here all came from a child aged 2-9 years with inherited bone marrow failure, due to receive a stem cell transplant.

V and J are TRBV10-3 and TRBJ2-2, with TRBD2 matching 13 bases. The CDR3 totals 18 residues. Unmatched junction bases numbered 12, after V lost 10 bases and J lost 1 base. From germline, CDR1 is ENHRY and CDR2 SYGVKD. The CDR3 sequence is CATLNGLAGDKNTGELFF. DNA of the CDR3: TGTGCCACACTCAACGGACTAGCGGGAGATAAGAACACCGGGGAGCTGTTTTTT.

This clonotype showed up many times. The rearrangement joins TRBV28 to TRBJ2-4; no clear D. Germline CDR1 MDHEN, CDR2 SYDVKM. The CDR3 length is 12 residues. V gave up 5 bases and J gave up 5 bases, with 7 bases separating them. CDR3 coding DNA: TGTGCCAGCAGTCGCCGGGAAAACATTCAGTACTTC. This sequence encodes CASSRRENIQYF.

This clonotype was picked up many times. The chain combines TRBV12-3 or TRBV12-4 with TRBJ2-2; D gene uncertain. V lost 5 bases and J 6 bases, leaving 16 bases between the germline ends. The CDR3 has 15 amino acids. For the CDR3, the DNA is TGTGCCAGCAGTGGAAGAATTTTCGACTCCGGGGAGCTGTTTTTT. Its translation: CASSGRIFDSGELFF.

The table lists this clonotype with many counts. The V and J genes are TRBV9 and TRBJ2-3; 7 nucleotides agree with TRBD2. This CDR3 has 14 residues. Germline V gene data show CDR1 as SGDLS and CDR2 as YYNGEE. V gave up 6 bases and J gave up 5 bases; unmatched junction bases: 9. CDR3 loop: CASTRLAEGDTQYF. CDR3 sequence (DNA): TGTGCCAGCACAAGGCTAGCGGAAGGAGATACGCAGTATTTT.

This clonotype was counted many times. This chain uses TRBV12-3 or TRBV12-4 with TRBJ1-3; D gene ambiguous. CDR3 length equals 13 residues. The V end was cut by 4 bases, the J end by 2 bases, with 6 bases between. As DNA, the CDR3 is TGTGCCAGCAGTTCCCTCCCTGGAAACACCATATATTTT. Protein: CASSSLPGNTIYF.

This clonotype came up many times. CDR3 in amino acids: CASSPEGFSGSGANVLTF. The CDR3 bases are TGCGCCAGCAGCCCCGAGGGGTTCTCAGGATCTGGGGCCAACGTCCTGACTTTC. The chain carries TRBV4-1 and TRBJ2-6; D is tentatively TRBD1 or TRBD2 (5 bases each). V was cut by 4 bases and J by 1 base, with 17 bases left in between. Germline V gene sequence: CDR1 MGHRA, CDR2 YSYEKL. The length of the CDR3 is 18 residues.

This clonotype was seen at least ten times. The chain links TRBV3-1 to TRBJ1-2, with a possible D match to TRBD1 (5 bases). V gave up 2 bases and J gave up 4 bases, with 20 bases separating them. The germline V gene encodes CDR1 LGHDT and CDR2 YNNKEL (reference sequence). The CDR3 is 17 residues long. CDR3 in DNA: TGTGCCAGCAGCCAAAAAGGGGACTGGTTCGGAATCTATGGCTACACCTTC. It codes for CASSQKGDWFGIYGYTF.

J is TRBJ2-5 and V is TRBV27; the match to TRBD1 covers 7 bases. Trimming took 3 bases from V and 4 from J; bases not matched to a gene: 5. Germline V lookup: CDR1 MNHEY, CDR2 SMNVEV (reference sequence). The CDR3 is 14 residues long. CDR3 protein: CASSLRNRGETQYF. As DNA, the CDR3 is TGTGCCAGCAGTTTGCGGAACAGGGGAGAGACCCAGTACTTC.

This clonotype was seen ten or more times. The chain employs TRBV24-1 and TRBJ2-1, with D perhaps TRBD1 (7 bases). Between the trimmed V and J ends, which lost 4 bases and 3 bases, there was a span of 18 bases. Germline V gives CDR1 KGHDR, CDR2 SFDVKD. This CDR3 has 17 amino acids. CDR3 amino acids: CATSDRGDVVGYNEQFF. As DNA, the CDR3 is TGTGCCACCAGTGACAGGGGGGATGTAGTGGGCTACAATGAGCAGTTCTTC.

At least ten counts were recorded for this clonotype. This chain joins TRBV6-4 and TRBJ2-1; D may match TRBD1 or TRBD2 (6 bases each). Between the trimmed V and J ends, which lost 6 bases and 9 bases, there was a span of 18 bases. From germline, CDR1 is MRHNA and CDR2 SNTAGT. The CDR3 runs 14 residues. The DNA of the CDR3 is TGTGCCAGCAGACCGGGACTCCCCAGGGGTGAGCAGTTCTTC. Translated: CASRPGLPRGEQFF.

The chain recombines TRBV6-2 or TRBV6-3 with TRBJ2-1; 11 bases line up with TRBD2. The germline CDR1 and CDR2 sequences are MNHEY and SVGEGT. J lost 1 base, V lost 6 bases, and 17 bases had no gene match. The CDR3 has 20 amino acids. CDR3 DNA: TGTGCCAGCAGCCCCTCAACGTGGCTAGCGGGAGGTCCTTCCTACAATGAGCAGTTCTTC. Amino acids: CASSPSTWLAGGPSYNEQFF.

This clonotype was seen ten or more times. This chain uses TRBV7-2 with TRBJ2-1; 8 nucleotides align to TRBD2. J was trimmed by 6 bases and V by 3 bases; bases with no gene match: 7. The CDR3 extends over 15 amino acids. Looked up from germline, CDR1 is SGHTA and CDR2 is FQGNSA. The CDR3 is CASSFGLAWANEQFF. For the CDR3, the DNA is TGTGCCAGCAGCTTCGGACTAGCCTGGGCCAATGAGCAGTTCTTC. Using reference TRBV7-2 and TRBJ2-1 for the parts outside the CDR3, the full variable domain is GAGVSQSPSNKVTEKGKDVELRCDPISGHTALYWYRQSLGQGLEFLIYFQGNSAPDKSGLPSDRFSAERTGGSVSTLTIQRTQQEDSAVYLCASSFGLAWANEQFFGPGTRLTVL.

A few counts support this clonotype. This chain uses TRBV2 with TRBJ2-7; D unresolved. Germline loops: CDR1 SNHLY, CDR2 FYNNEI. Trimming pared 6 bases from V and 3 bases from J, leaving 12 bases between. There are 13 residues in the CDR3. This chain's CDR3 is CASSLQTRYEQYF. The DNA for the CDR3 is TGTGCCAGCAGCCTTCAGACCCGCTACGAGCAGTACTTC. Full variable domain (missing parts from reference TRBV2 and TRBJ2-7): EPEVTQTPSHQVTQMGQEVILRCVPISNHLYFYWYRQILGQKVEFLVSFYNNEISEKSEIFDDQFSVERPDGSNFTLKIRSTKLEDSAMYFCASSLQTRYEQYFGPGTRLTVT.

This rearrangement joins TRBV5-4 to TRBJ1-1; D unclear. Germline V CDR1 and CDR2: SGHNT, YYREEE (reference sequence). The CDR3 is 15 amino acids. Trimming took off 0 bases at V and 1 base at J, with 10 bases between the two ends. The CDR3 DNA reads TGTGCCAGCAGCTTGGCCGGAGGGAGGAACACTGAAGCTTTCTTT. Its protein product is CASSLAGGRNTEAFF.

This clonotype showed up many times. The chain has TRBV12-3 or TRBV12-4 and TRBJ2-5; the D call may be TRBD1 or TRBD2 (6 bases each). There are 15 residues in the CDR3. Trimming cost V 6 bases and J 7 bases, with 21 bases left between them. CDR3 nucleotides: TGTGCCAGCAGCTCGCCCCGGGGGCGCGAGGGGACCCAGTACTTC. Its translation is CASSSPRGREGTQYF.

V gene TRBV4-3 combines with J gene TRBJ2-2; 11 nucleotides match TRBD2. Germline values: CDR1 LGHNA, CDR2 YSLEER. V shed 1 base and J 5 bases; nucleotides not matched to a gene: 9. The CDR3 is 18 residues long. This CDR3 is CASSQALLAGGTTGELFF. Here the CDR3 DNA reads TGCGCCAGCAGCCAAGCTTTGCTAGCGGGAGGAACTACCGGGGAGCTGTTTTTT.

This clonotype has just a few counts. The chain carries TRBV29-1 and TRBJ2-7; the D is unclear. CDR1 and CDR2 (germline): SQVTM, ANQGSEA. V lost 4 bases and J lost 4, with 5 bases in between. This CDR3 is 10 amino acids long. DNA for the CDR3: TGCAGCGTTGGTGGGTACGAGCAGTACTTC. Its translation: CSVGGYEQYF.

This clonotype was detected many times. It is unclear where the CDR3 begins or ends on the DNA, so no DNA is shown, and the CDR3 is as TCRdb lists it. This rearrangement joins TRBV21-1 to TRBJ2-7; the table's D call, TRBD2, has no DNA check behind it. TRBV21-1 is designated a pseudogene. The CDR3 spans 16 residues, counting both ends. This chain's CDR3 is CASSKVASGSGNEQYF.

This chain links TRBV13 with TRBJ2-7, with D maybe TRBD1 (5 bases). The CDR3 is 13 residues long. Trimming removed 5 bases at V and 5 bases at J, with 13 bases between. Germline V gene lookup returns CDR1 PRHDT and CDR2 FYEKMQ (reference sequence). The chain's CDR3 is CASSTRARDEQYF. CDR3 DNA: TGTGCCAGCAGCACCCGGGCCAGGGACGAGCAGTACTTC.

This clonotype was seen at least ten times. The rearrangement joins TRBV28 to TRBJ2-7; 10 bases line up with TRBD1. The CDR3 contains 15 residues. Per the germline V gene, CDR1 is MDHEN and CDR2 is SYDVKM. Trimming at V came to 3 bases and at J to 6 bases, leaving 8 bases not matched to a gene. For the CDR3, the DNA is TGTGCCAGCAGTTTCTATCCGGGACAGGGGTCCGAGCAGTACTTC. The encoded protein is CASSFYPGQGSEQYF.

This clonotype occurred many times. The chain is built from TRBV28 and TRBJ1-4; D uncertain. The V and J ends lost 5 bases and 4 bases respectively, with 14 bases between them. The CDR3 has 15 amino acids. The V gene's germline CDR1 is MDHEN and CDR2 SYDVKM. The CDR3 bases are TGTGCCAGCAGTCCCCGATTGGCGGGTAATGAAAAACTGTTTTTT. The encoded protein is CASSPRLAGNEKLFF.

This clonotype was detected ten times or more. The V call is TRBV10-2, the J call TRBJ2-3; D is perhaps TRBD2 (6 bases). Trimming shortened V by 4 bases and J by 2 bases, and 19 bases separated the two germline ends. This CDR3 spans 17 amino acids. Germline V CDR1 and CDR2: WSHSY, SAAADI. The CDR3 sequence is CASSGPSDLGPTDTQYF. The CDR3 coding sequence is TGCGCCAGCAGTGGCCCTAGCGATTTAGGGCCCACAGATACGCAGTATTTT.

This clonotype has at least ten counts. The chain has TRBV29-1 and TRBJ1-1; TRBD1 aligns across 10 bases. The CDR3 spans 13 residues. Germline V gene data show CDR1 as SQVTM and CDR2 as ANQGSEA. V trimming: 6 bases; J trimming: 5 bases; junction bases outside the gene matches: 6. CDR3 amino acids: CSVADRGLTEAFF. The CDR3 coding sequence is TGCAGCGTGGCAGACAGGGGGCTTACTGAAGCTTTCTTT.

This clonotype was seen many times. In nucleotides, the CDR3 is TGCGCCAGCAGCCAAGATCCCTCAGGGTACTCTGGAAACACCATATATTTT. Translating it yields CASSQDPSGYSGNTIYF. This rearrangement joins TRBV4-3 to TRBJ1-3; TRBD1 is a possible D gene (5 bases). The CDR3 is made up of 17 amino acids. CDR1 LGHNA and CDR2 YSLEER come from the germline V gene. Trimming pared 0 bases from V and 0 bases from J, leaving 12 bases between.

Turning to this clonotype: This may arise from a read error, as a much more abundant clone is one base away. The chain uses TRBV27 and TRBJ2-4; a possible D gene is TRBD1 (6 bases). The CDR3 contains 15 residues. CDR1 and CDR2 (germline): MNHEY, SMNVEV (reference sequence). Here the CDR3 reads CASRLSGAGKNIQYF. CDR3 in DNA: TGTGCCAGCAGGTTATCAGGGGCCGGCAAAAACATTCAGTACTTC.

This clonotype was recorded at least ten times. The chain recombines TRBV15 with TRBJ1-2; possible D gene TRBD1, 5 bases. The V and J ends lost 4 bases and 2 bases respectively, with 14 bases between them. This CDR3 spans 15 amino acids. Germline CDR1 is LNHNV and CDR2 is YYDKDF (reference sequence). CDR3 sequence: CATSTLLAGNYGYTF. CDR3 DNA: TGTGCCACCAGCACCCTTCTGGCAGGGAACTATGGCTACACCTTC.

This clonotype came up a few times. The V call is TRBV5-4, the J call TRBJ1-3; D remains unclear. CDR1 is SGHNT and CDR2 is YYREEE in the germline V gene (reference sequence). Trimming took 0 bases from V and 0 from J, leaving 10 bases between them. There are 16 residues in the CDR3. DNA for the CDR3: TGTGCCAGCAGCTTGGGAACCGCACTCTCTGGAAACACCATATATTTT. This gives the protein CASSLGTALSGNTIYF. Based on the CDR3 plus reference TRBV5-4 and TRBJ1-3, the full variable domain is ETGVTQSPTHLIKTRGQQVTLRCSSQSGHNTVSWYQQALGQGPQFIFQYYREEENGRGNFPPRFSGLQFPNYSSELNVNALELDDSALYLCASSLGTALSGNTIYFGEGSWLTVV.

The rearrangement joins TRBV12-3 or TRBV12-4 to TRBJ2-7, with D maybe TRBD1 (6 bases). CDR3 length: 14 amino acids. Trimming shortened V by 4 bases and J by 4 bases, and 14 bases separated the two germline ends. The CDR3 is CASSSLGRGYEQYF. CDR3 in DNA: TGTGCCAGCAGTTCCCTGGGCAGGGGATACGAGCAGTACTTC.

The chain combines TRBV21-1 with TRBJ2-3; the table's D call, TRBD1, has no DNA check behind it. TRBV21-1 is labeled a pseudogene. The CDR3 is 19 amino acids. The DNA for the CDR3 is TGTGCCAGCAGCAAGTTCGGACAGGTGGCCCTTAGAAGCACAGATACGCAGTATTTT. Translated, it gives CASSKFGQVALRSTDTQYF.

Many counts were recorded for this clonotype. A junction end diverges from the germline sequence, so it may reflect a read error. The chain links TRBV28 to TRBJ2-7, with 9 bases lining up with TRBD2. The CDR3 runs 16 residues. Germline CDR1 is MDHEN and CDR2 is SYDVKM. The CDR3 is CPSSLLGTSNQNEQYF. The CDR3 region has the DNA TGTCCCAGCAGTTTACTGGGGACTAGCAATCAGAACGAGCAGTACTTC.

CDR3 sequence: CASSSTREGPADTQYF. In nucleotides, the CDR3 is TGCGCCAGCAGCTCAACGCGGGAGGGCCCCGCAGATACGCAGTATTTT. The rearrangement uses TRBV5-1 and TRBJ2-3, with 9 bases fitting TRBD2. CDR3 length equals 16 residues. J gave up 4 bases and V 3 bases, and 9 bases lay outside the gene matches. Germline CDR1 and CDR2: SGHRS and YFSETQ.

V is TRBV18 and J is TRBJ2-2; D might be TRBD1 (6 bases). V lost 1 base and J lost 4, with 10 bases in between. This CDR3 is built from 15 residues. From germline, CDR1 is KGHSH and CDR2 LQKENI. In DNA, the CDR3 is TGTGCCAGCTCACCACGGACAGCGTTCACCGGGGAGCTGTTTTTT. Translated, it gives CASSPRTAFTGELFF.